These 29 T cell receptor beta chains were all obtained from the same sample, sequenced in a study of Ad26.COV2.S vaccination and SARS-CoV-2 variants. As for treatment: around 19 received Ad26.COV2.S at low or high dose, single or two shots; 5 received placebo; per-sample allocation not given. Collection of the samples took place on day 63 after the first injection of vaccine or placebo. Produced via immunoSEQ multiplex PCR; TCRdb's table is partial and in-frame only. The sample includes some 640,000 clones, 80% to 90% seen only once; the top ten take roughly 1.5%. Material: peripheral blood, obtained in a trial of Ad26.COV2.S vaccine versus placebo. These receptors all stem from a person between 18 and 59 years old who received the Ad26.COV2.S COVID-19 vaccine or a placebo.

V and J are TRBV30 and TRBJ1-5; 8 bases map to TRBD1. The CDR3 runs 17 residues. Germline lookup yields CDR1 GTSNPN and CDR2 SVGIG (reference sequence). Trimming at V came to 0 bases and at J to 0 bases, leaving 7 bases not matched to a gene. CDR3 sequence (DNA): TGTGCCTGGAGTGTTGGGACAGGCAGCTATAGCAATCAGCCCCAGCATTTT. Protein product: CAWSVGTGSYSNQPQHF.

V and J are TRBV6-5 and TRBJ2-5; 9 nucleotides agree with TRBD2. The CDR3 is made up of 16 amino acids. V shed 4 bases and J 7 bases; nucleotides not matched to a gene: 13. CDR1 MNHEY and CDR2 SVGAGI come from the germline V gene. The CDR3 DNA reads TGTGCCAGCAGTTTTAGCCTCGCGGGGGGGGAGGGGACCCAGTACTTC. Encoded protein: CASSFSLAGGEGTQYF.

The J gene is TRBJ2-2, the V gene TRBV7-3, with D unresolved. Germline assignment: CDR1 SGHTA and CDR2 FQGTGA. The V end was cut by 5 bases, the J end by 2 bases, with 15 bases between. The CDR3 totals 16 residues. The CDR3 DNA reads TGTGCCAGCAGCCCCAGAGGACCGATTAACACCGGGGAGCTGTTTTTT. This translates into CASSPRGPINTGELFF.

The chain employs TRBV4-1 and TRBJ1-1, with 7 bases that match TRBD1. The CDR3 is made up of 16 amino acids. In germline, CDR1 is MGHRA, CDR2 YSYEKL. The V gene end was trimmed by 1 base and the J gene end by 0 bases; junction bases not matched to a gene: 5. Written as DNA, the CDR3 is TGCGCCAGCAGCCAAGTTGCACAGGGGTTGAACACTGAAGCTTTCTTT. Its protein product is CASSQVAQGLNTEAFF.

V and J are TRBV5-1 and TRBJ2-7; D tentatively reads TRBD1 or TRBD2 (5 bases each). There are 13 residues in the CDR3. V was cut by 4 bases and J by 6 bases, with 14 bases left in between. The V gene's germline CDR1 is SGHRS and CDR2 YFSETQ. The CDR3 DNA reads as TGCGCCAGCAGCGACCCGCAGGGAGCCGAGCAGTACTTC. Amino acid sequence: CASSDPQGAEQYF.

V and J are TRBV12-5 and TRBJ2-1; 9 bases are a match to TRBD2. The CDR3 runs to 13 residues. The junction had 5 bases not matched to a gene; V was cut back by 5 bases and J by 9 bases. In germline, CDR1 is LGHNT, CDR2 FRNRAP. CDR3 nucleotides: TGTGCTAGTGGTGTAGCGGGAGCCGTTGAGCAGTTCTTC. It encodes CASGVAGAVEQFF.

The CDR3 region has the DNA TGTGCCTGGAACCCGGCGGGGGCTAGCAATCAGCCCCAGCATTTT. It codes for CAWNPAGASNQPQHF. V gene TRBV30 combines with J gene TRBJ1-5; D possibly corresponds to TRBD1 (6 bases). Trimming stripped 4 bases from V and 0 bases from J, with 13 bases between. Germline assignment: CDR1 GTSNPN and CDR2 SVGIG (reference sequence). CDR3 length: 15 amino acids.

This clone was seen more than once but under ten times. V gene TRBV30 combines with J gene TRBJ2-2; possible D gene TRBD1, 6 bases. V shed 3 bases and J shed 1 base, with 12 bases lying between them. The CDR3 runs 15 residues. The germline V gene has CDR1 GTSNPN and CDR2 SVGIG (reference sequence). The CDR3 protein is CAWSKADRNTGELFF. The CDR3 DNA sequence: TGTGCCTGGAGCAAGGCGGACAGGAACACCGGGGAGCTGTTTTTT.

The chain recombines TRBV6-6 with TRBJ1-6; the D is unclear. V lost 8 bases and J lost 5, with 10 bases in between. This CDR3 has 13 amino acids. Germline V gene data show CDR1 as MNHNY and CDR2 as SVGAGI (reference sequence). The CDR3 coding sequence is TGTGCCAGCCTCATGAGTCATAATTCACCCCTCCACTTT. It specifies CASLMSHNSPLHF.

The chain employs TRBV27 and TRBJ2-5, with TRBD2 matching 10 bases. This CDR3 comprises 17 residues. In germline, CDR1 is MNHEY, CDR2 SMNVEV (reference sequence). V was pared by 7 bases and J by 1 base, with 12 bases of the junction left unmatched. This chain's CDR3 is CASTSSGRPLSQETQYF. The CDR3 bases are TGTGCCAGCACCTCTAGCGGGAGACCCCTTAGCCAAGAGACCCAGTACTTC.

This sequence joins TRBV1 and TRBJ1-2. TRBV1 is shown as a pseudogene. This CDR3 comprises 15 residues. Here the CDR3 DNA reads TGCACCAGCAGCCCCCATCCGGGCTTTGAGGATGGCTACACCTTC. Its translation: CTSSPHPGFEDGYTF.

The genes are TRBV6-5 and TRBJ1-3; D is perhaps TRBD1 (5 bases). Germline CDR1 is MNHEY and CDR2 is SVGAGI. V shed 0 bases and J shed 2 bases, with 8 bases lying between them. The CDR3 length is 15 residues. CDR3 in amino acids: CASSYSWGAGNTIYF. DNA for the CDR3: TGTGCCAGCAGTTACTCGTGGGGGGCTGGAAACACCATATATTTT.

V is TRBV5-1 and J is TRBJ1-6; D not resolved. This CDR3 is 16 amino acids long. V was cut by 0 bases and J by 0 bases, with 7 bases left in between. Germline V lookup: CDR1 SGHRS, CDR2 YFSETQ. In nucleotides, the CDR3 is TGCGCCAGCAGCTTGGCCGTGAGCTCCTATAATTCACCCCTCCACTTT. This encodes CASSLAVSSYNSPLHF. Variable domain in full (rest from reference TRBV5-1 and TRBJ1-6): KAGVTQTPRYLIKTRGQQVTLSCSPISGHRSVSWYQQTPGQGLQFLFEYFSETQRNKGNFPGRFSGRQFSNSRSEMNVSTLELGDSALYLCASSLAVSSYNSPLHFGNGTRLTVT.

This clone was counted once. The chain has TRBV6-5 and TRBJ2-3; 7 bases are shared with TRBD1. With 7 bases clipped from V and 3 bases from J, the junction kept 10 bases outside the gene matches. The length of the CDR3 is 15 residues. Germline loops: CDR1 MNHEY, CDR2 SVGAGI. CDR3 DNA: TGTGCCAGCACCCACAGGGGCCGAGGGACAGATACGCAGTATTTT. It specifies CASTHRGRGTDTQYF.

The V and J genes are TRBV2 and TRBJ1-1; possible D gene TRBD1, 6 bases. Trimming pared 8 bases from V and 5 bases from J, leaving 12 bases between. The germline V gene encodes CDR1 SNHLY and CDR2 FYNNEI. The CDR3 contains 12 residues. CDR3 sequence: CASGTGITEAFF. CDR3 nucleotide sequence: TGTGCCAGCGGAACAGGGATTACTGAAGCTTTCTTT.

This clone was observed a single time. The rearrangement uses TRBV30 and TRBJ1-5, with TRBD1 as a possible D gene (6 bases). CDR1 GTSNPN and CDR2 SVGIG come from the germline V gene (reference sequence). V was pared by 2 bases and J by 5 bases, with 13 bases between. The CDR3 loop spans 14 amino acids. The CDR3 reads CAWSRGAEDQPQHF. CDR3 nucleotides: TGTGCCTGGAGTAGGGGGGCTGAAGATCAGCCCCAGCATTTT.

The V gene is TRBV11-2, the J gene TRBJ1-2; 7 positions match TRBD1. V lost 5 bases, J lost 0 bases, and 6 bases stayed unmatched. Looked up from germline, CDR1 is SGHAT and CDR2 is FQNNGV. The CDR3 is made up of 15 amino acids. The DNA for the CDR3 is TGTGCCAGCAGCGGGAACAGGGGTTCTAACTATGGCTACACCTTC. Its protein is CASSGNRGSNYGYTF.

This clone has just one count. The chain joins TRBV6-5 to TRBJ1-4; D not certain. The CDR3 spans 11 residues. With 7 bases removed from V and 8 bases from J, the gap between germline ends came to 8 bases. Per germline, CDR1 MNHEY and CDR2 SVGAGI. This CDR3 is CASTGTEKLFF. The CDR3 DNA is TGTGCCAGCACTGGTACCGAAAAACTGTTTTTT.

The chain joins TRBV18 to TRBJ2-1; 9 nucleotides match TRBD1. The CDR3 loop spans 18 amino acids. CDR1 is KGHSH and CDR2 is LQKENI in the germline V gene. Trimming took 2 bases from V and 6 from J; bases not matched to a gene: 14. The CDR3 loop reads CASSPETGGPGGVNEQFF. CDR3 sequence (DNA): TGTGCCAGCTCACCAGAGACAGGGGGACCGGGAGGTGTCAATGAGCAGTTCTTC.

The rearrangement links TRBV5-1 to TRBJ1-1; no firm D call. This CDR3 has 16 residues. V was cut by 4 bases and J by 1 base, with 17 bases left in between. From germline, CDR1 is SGHRS and CDR2 YFSETQ. The CDR3 nucleotides read TGCGCCAGCAGCCTGGCGGCGGTTGTGGGGAACACTGAAGCTTTCTTT. It translates to CASSLAAVVGNTEAFF.

In nucleotides, the CDR3 is TGTGCCAGCAGTCTTCGACTAGGATGGTACACAGATACGCAGTATTTT. It encodes CASSLRLGWYTDTQYF. This chain links TRBV27 with TRBJ2-3; tentatively, D is TRBD2 (6 bases). CDR3 size: 16 residues. Germline V gene data show CDR1 as MNHEY and CDR2 as SMNVEV (reference sequence). Trimming left V 5 bases short and J 2 bases short, with 17 bases between.

The genes are TRBV6-5 and TRBJ1-4; 7 positions match TRBD1. J was trimmed by 10 bases and V by 5 bases; bases with no gene match: 7. Germline V gene sequence: CDR1 MNHEY, CDR2 SVGAGI. This CDR3 contains 13 residues. The CDR3 loop is CASSRTGDGKLFF. CDR3 in DNA: TGTGCCAGCAGTCGAACAGGGGATGGAAAACTGTTTTTT.

This chain joins TRBV2 and TRBJ2-7; no clear D gene. The germline V and J ends were trimmed by 7 bases and 2 bases, with 3 bases remaining between them. CDR3 size: 10 residues. Germline CDR1 and CDR2: SNHLY and FYNNEI. CDR3 in DNA: TGTGCCAGCAAGACCTACGAGCAGTACTTC. The encoded protein is CASKTYEQYF. The complete variable domain, with remaining parts taken from reference TRBV2 and TRBJ2-7, reads EPEVTQTPSHQVTQMGQEVILRCVPISNHLYFYWYRQILGQKVEFLVSFYNNEISEKSEIFDDQFSVERPDGSNFTLKIRSTKLEDSAMYFCASKTYEQYFGPGTRLTVT.

The rearrangement joins TRBV5-4 to TRBJ2-1; D is ambiguous. CDR3 length equals 14 residues. Per germline, CDR1 SGHNT and CDR2 YYREEE (reference sequence). The germline V and J ends were trimmed by 4 bases and 4 bases, with 12 bases remaining between them. CDR3 protein: CASSPSGPYNEQFF. The CDR3 DNA is TGTGCCAGCAGCCCGTCCGGGCCTTACAATGAGCAGTTCTTC.

This chain joins TRBV12-3 or TRBV12-4 and TRBJ1-1, with D unresolved. V shed 7 bases and J shed 0 bases, with 9 bases lying between them. This CDR3 contains 13 residues. CDR3 residues: CASTLIMNTEAFF. Written as DNA, the CDR3 is TGTGCCAGCACCCTCATAATGAACACTGAAGCTTTCTTT.

The J gene is TRBJ2-5, the V gene TRBV23-1; 10 bases are shared with TRBD1. TRBV23-1 is annotated as an ORF whose role is uncertain. Germline trimming cut 0 bases from V and 0 bases from J; bases unmatched to any gene: 10. The CDR3 runs to 19 residues. CDR3 protein: CASSQSGQGSGKNQETQYF. In DNA, the CDR3 is TGCGCCAGCAGTCAATCGGGACAGGGGAGTGGTAAGAACCAAGAGACCCAGTACTTC.

This rearrangement joins TRBV5-8 to TRBJ2-6; D unresolved. The CDR3 covers 15 residues. The germline V gene has CDR1 SGHTS and CDR2 YDEGEE. V lost 4 bases to trimming and J lost 0 bases, with 8 bases between them. Here the CDR3 reads CASSPPGSGANVLTF. The CDR3 DNA sequence: TGTGCCAGCAGCCCGCCGGGCTCTGGGGCCAACGTCCTGACTTTC.

V is TRBV7-2 and J is TRBJ1-4; D remains ambiguous. V lost 1 base, J lost 5 bases, and 20 bases lay in between. There are 18 residues in the CDR3. Germline CDR1 and CDR2: SGHTA and FQGNSA. The CDR3 DNA sequence: TGTGCCAGCAGCTTAGAAGGTCCAAAAGCCGACGGGAATGAAAAACTGTTTTTT. It codes for CASSLEGPKADGNEKLFF.

Comments on this clone: Distinct nucleotide sequences in the sample also encode this CDR3. V gene TRBV12-3 or TRBV12-4 combines with J gene TRBJ1-2, with D uncertain. The CDR3 consists of 12 residues. V lost 5 bases and J lost 5, with 9 bases in between. The CDR3 here is CASSPTGYGYTF. The CDR3 DNA sequence: TGTGCCAGCAGTCCGACCGGTTATGGCTACACCTTC.